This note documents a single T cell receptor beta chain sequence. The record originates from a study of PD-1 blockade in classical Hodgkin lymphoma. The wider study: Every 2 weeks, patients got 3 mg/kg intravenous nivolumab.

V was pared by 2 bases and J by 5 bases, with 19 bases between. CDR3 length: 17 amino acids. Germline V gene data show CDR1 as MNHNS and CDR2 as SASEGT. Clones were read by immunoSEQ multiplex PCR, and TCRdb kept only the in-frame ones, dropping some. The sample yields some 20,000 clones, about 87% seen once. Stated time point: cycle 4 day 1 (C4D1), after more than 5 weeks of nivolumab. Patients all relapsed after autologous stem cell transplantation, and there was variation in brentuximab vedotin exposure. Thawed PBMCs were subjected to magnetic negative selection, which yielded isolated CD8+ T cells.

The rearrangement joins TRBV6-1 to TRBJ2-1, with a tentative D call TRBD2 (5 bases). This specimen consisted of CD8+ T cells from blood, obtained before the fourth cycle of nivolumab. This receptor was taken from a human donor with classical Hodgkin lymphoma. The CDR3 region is CASSEPGMYRRDNEQFF. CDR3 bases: TGTGCCAGCAGTGAACCCGGGATGTACCGTCGGGACAATGAGCAGTTCTTC.